This TCR beta chain appears in the sequencing data of a study of Graves' ophthalmopathy and Graves' hyperthyroidism. Overall study results and limits: Blood samples also showed most expanded thyroid clonotypes exceeding 0.001 frequency.

Hyperthyroidism patients, all newly diagnosed, had under 2 months' duration and ages of 18 to 65. PBMCs were isolated by Ficoll-Paque density gradient centrifugation, using more than 8.5 ml of fresh peripheral blood as the starting material. Points on this clonotype: The antigen remains undetermined.

Scientists amplified the TCR beta CDR3 regions from RNA transcripts. HTBI primers were employed in first-round RT-PCR, then a second-round multiplex PCR followed. TCRdb re-called the multiplex PCR reads with MiXCR, one entry per CDR3 protein. The sample lists more than 300,000 distinct CDR3 sequences; about 17% were seen once. Germline assignment: CDR1 DFQATT and CDR2 SNEGSKA (reference sequence). V shed 6 bases, J shed 0 bases, and the junction held 9 bases outside the gene matches. The CDR3 extends over 15 amino acids. The sequenced sample consisted of peripheral blood. The chain links TRBV20-1 to TRBJ2-3; 7 bases align to TRBD2. The sequence derives from an adult woman with stable Graves' hyperthyroidism. CDR3 sequence (DNA): TGCAGTGCCACGTGGGGGGGTTCTAGCACAGATACGCAGTATTTT. It translates to CSATWGGSSTDTQYF.